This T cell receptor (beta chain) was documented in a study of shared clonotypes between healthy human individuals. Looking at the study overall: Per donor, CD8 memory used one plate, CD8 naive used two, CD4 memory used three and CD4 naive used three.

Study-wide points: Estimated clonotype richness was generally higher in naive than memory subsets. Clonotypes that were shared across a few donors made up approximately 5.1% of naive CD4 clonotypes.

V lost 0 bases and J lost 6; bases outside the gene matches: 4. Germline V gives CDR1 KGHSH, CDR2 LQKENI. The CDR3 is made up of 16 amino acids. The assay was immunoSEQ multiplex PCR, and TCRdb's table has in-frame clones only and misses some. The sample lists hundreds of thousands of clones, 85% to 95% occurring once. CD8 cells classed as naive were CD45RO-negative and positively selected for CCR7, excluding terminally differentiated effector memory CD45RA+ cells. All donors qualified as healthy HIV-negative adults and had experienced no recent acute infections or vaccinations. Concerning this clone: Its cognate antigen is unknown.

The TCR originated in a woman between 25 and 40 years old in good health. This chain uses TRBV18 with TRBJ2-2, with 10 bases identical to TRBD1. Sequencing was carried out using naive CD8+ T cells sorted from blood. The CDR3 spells CASSPPGTGDAGELFF. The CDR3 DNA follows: TGTGCCAGCTCACCACCGGGGACAGGGGACGCCGGGGAGCTGTTTTTT. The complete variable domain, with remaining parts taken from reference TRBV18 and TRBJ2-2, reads NAGVMQNPRHLVRRRGQEARLRCSPMKGHSHVYWYRQLPEEGLKFMVYLQKENIIDESGMPKERFSAEFPKEGPSILRIQQVVRGDSAAYFCASSPPGTGDAGELFFGEGSRLTVL.